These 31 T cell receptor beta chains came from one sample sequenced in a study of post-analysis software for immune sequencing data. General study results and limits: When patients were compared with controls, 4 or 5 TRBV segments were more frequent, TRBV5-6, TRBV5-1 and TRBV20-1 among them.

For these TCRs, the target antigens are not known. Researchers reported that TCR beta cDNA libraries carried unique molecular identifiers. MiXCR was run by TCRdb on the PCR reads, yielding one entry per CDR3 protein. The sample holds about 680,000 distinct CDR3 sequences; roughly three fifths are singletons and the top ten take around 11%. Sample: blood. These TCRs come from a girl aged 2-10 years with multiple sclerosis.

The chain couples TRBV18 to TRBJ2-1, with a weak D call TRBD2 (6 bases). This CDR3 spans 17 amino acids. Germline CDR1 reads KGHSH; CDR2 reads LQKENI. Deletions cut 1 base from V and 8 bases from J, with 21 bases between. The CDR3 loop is CASSPLGRDFPLDEQFF. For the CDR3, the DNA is TGTGCCAGCTCACCACTAGGACGGGACTTTCCCCTGGATGAGCAGTTCTTC.

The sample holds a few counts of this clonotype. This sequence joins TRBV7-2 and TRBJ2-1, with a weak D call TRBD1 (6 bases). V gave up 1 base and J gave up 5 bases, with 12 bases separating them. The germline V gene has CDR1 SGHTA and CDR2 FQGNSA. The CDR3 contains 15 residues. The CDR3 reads CASSLGAGADNEQFF. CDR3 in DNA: TGTGCCAGCAGCTTAGGGGCAGGGGCCGACAATGAGCAGTTCTTC. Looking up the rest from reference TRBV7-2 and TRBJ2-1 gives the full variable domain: GAGVSQSPSNKVTEKGKDVELRCDPISGHTALYWYRQSLGQGLEFLIYFQGNSAPDKSGLPSDRFSAERTGGSVSTLTIQRTQQEDSAVYLCASSLGAGADNEQFFGPGTRLTVL.

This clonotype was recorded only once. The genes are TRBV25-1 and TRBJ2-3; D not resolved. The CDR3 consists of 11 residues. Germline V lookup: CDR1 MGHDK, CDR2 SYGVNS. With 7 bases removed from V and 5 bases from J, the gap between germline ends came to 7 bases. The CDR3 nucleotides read TGTGCCAGCAATGGAGTAGATACGCAGTATTTT. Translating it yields CASNGVDTQYF.

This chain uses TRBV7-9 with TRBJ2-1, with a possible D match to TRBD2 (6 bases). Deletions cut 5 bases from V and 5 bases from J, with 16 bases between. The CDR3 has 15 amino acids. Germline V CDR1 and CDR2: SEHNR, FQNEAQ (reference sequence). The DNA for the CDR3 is TGTGCCAGCAGCCCCCTCCTGGGCGGGGACAATGAGCAGTTCTTC. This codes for CASSPLLGGDNEQFF.

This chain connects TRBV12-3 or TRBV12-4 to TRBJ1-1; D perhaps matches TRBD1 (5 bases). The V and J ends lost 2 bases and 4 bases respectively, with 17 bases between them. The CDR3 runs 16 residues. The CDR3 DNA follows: TGTGCCAGCAGTTTACGGGGCGGGGCGCTGGGCACTGAAGCTTTCTTT. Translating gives CASSLRGGALGTEAFF.

CDR3 sequence reads: CASSFGQGYTEAFF. CDR3 DNA sequence: TGTGCCAGCAGTTTCGGACAGGGCTACACTGAAGCTTTCTTT. The chain is built from TRBV2 and TRBJ1-1, with 8 nucleotides matching TRBD1. Trimming took 5 bases from V and 3 from J; bases not matched to a gene: 5. Germline CDR1 and CDR2: SNHLY and FYNNEI. CDR3 length equals 14 residues. The full variable domain, in which reference TRBV2 and TRBJ1-1 provide the parts outside the CDR3, is EPEVTQTPSHQVTQMGQEVILRCVPISNHLYFYWYRQILGQKVEFLVSFYNNEISEKSEIFDDQFSVERPDGSNFTLKIRSTKLEDSAMYFCASSFGQGYTEAFFGQGTRLTVV.

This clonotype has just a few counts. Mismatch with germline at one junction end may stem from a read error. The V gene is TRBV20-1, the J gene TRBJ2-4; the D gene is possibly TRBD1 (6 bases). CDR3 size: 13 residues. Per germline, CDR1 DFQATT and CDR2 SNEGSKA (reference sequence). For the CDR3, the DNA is TGCAGTGCTTCCCGACAGGACACAAACACTCAGTACTTC. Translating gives CSASRQDTNTQYF.

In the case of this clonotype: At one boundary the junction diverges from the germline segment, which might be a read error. CDR3 nucleotides: TGTGCCAACAGTTACCCTCCCACGAACACTGAAGCTTTCTTT. Protein product: CANSYPPTNTEAFF. This chain links TRBV6-6 with TRBJ1-1; D gene ambiguous. The germline V gene encodes CDR1 MNHNY and CDR2 SVGAGI (reference sequence). The length of the CDR3 is 14 residues.

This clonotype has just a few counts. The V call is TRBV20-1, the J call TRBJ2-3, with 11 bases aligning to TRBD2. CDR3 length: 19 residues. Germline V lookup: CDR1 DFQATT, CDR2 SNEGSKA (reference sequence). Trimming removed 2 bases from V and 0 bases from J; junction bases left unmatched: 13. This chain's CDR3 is CSARSPRGLAANSTDTQYF. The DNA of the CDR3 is TGCAGTGCTAGATCCCCGAGGGGACTAGCGGCCAATAGCACAGATACGCAGTATTTT.

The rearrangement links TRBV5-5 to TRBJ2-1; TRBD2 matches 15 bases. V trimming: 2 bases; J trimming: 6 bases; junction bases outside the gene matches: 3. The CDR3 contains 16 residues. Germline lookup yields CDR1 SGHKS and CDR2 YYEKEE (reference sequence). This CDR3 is CASSFPGLAGGNEQFF. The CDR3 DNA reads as TGTGCCAGCAGCTTCCCGGGACTAGCGGGAGGCAATGAGCAGTTCTTC.

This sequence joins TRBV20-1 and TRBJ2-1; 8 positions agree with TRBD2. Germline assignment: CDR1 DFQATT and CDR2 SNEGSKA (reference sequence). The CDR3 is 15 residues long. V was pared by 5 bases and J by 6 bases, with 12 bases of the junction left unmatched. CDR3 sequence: CSAANWRGVSNEQFF. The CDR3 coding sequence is TGCAGTGCTGCCAACTGGCGGGGGGTCTCCAATGAGCAGTTCTTC.

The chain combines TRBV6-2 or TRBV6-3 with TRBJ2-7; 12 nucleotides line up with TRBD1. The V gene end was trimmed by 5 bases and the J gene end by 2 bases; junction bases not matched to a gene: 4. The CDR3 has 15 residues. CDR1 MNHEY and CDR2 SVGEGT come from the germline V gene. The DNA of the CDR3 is TGTGCCAGCAGTCCCGGGACAGGGGGCCCCTACGAGCAGTACTTC. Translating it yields CASSPGTGGPYEQYF.

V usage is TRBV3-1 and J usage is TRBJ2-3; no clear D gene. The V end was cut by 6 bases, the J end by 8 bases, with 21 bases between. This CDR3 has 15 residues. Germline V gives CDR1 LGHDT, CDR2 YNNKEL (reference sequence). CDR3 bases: TGTGCCAGCAGTCCCCCCGGCGCTTCCGGAGTTACGCAGTATTTT. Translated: CASSPPGASGVTQYF.

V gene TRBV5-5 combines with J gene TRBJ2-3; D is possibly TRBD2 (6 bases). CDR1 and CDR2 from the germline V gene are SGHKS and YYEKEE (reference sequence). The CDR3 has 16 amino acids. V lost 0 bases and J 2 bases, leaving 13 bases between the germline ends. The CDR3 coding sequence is TGTGCCAGCAGCTTGGCCGAGGGACTTAACACAGATACGCAGTATTTT. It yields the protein CASSLAEGLNTDTQYF.

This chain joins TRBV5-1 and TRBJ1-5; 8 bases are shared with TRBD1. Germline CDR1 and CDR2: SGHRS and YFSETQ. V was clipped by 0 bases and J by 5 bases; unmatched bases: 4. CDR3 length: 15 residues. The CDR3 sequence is CASSLGTGSHQPQHF. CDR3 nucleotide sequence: TGCGCCAGCAGCTTGGGGACAGGGTCACATCAGCCCCAGCATTTT. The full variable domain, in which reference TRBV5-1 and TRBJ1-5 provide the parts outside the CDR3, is KAGVTQTPRYLIKTRGQQVTLSCSPISGHRSVSWYQQTPGQGLQFLFEYFSETQRNKGNFPGRFSGRQFSNSRSEMNVSTLELGDSALYLCASSLGTGSHQPQHFGDGTRLSIL.

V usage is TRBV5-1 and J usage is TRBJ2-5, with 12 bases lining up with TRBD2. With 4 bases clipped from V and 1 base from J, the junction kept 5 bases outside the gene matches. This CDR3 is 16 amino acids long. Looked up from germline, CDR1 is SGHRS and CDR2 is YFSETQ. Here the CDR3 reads CASSVRLAGAQETQYF. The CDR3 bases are TGCGCCAGCAGCGTACGACTAGCGGGGGCCCAAGAGACCCAGTACTTC. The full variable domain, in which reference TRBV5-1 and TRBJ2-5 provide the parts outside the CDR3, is KAGVTQTPRYLIKTRGQQVTLSCSPISGHRSVSWYQQTPGQGLQFLFEYFSETQRNKGNFPGRFSGRQFSNSRSEMNVSTLELGDSALYLCASSVRLAGAQETQYFGPGTRLLVL.

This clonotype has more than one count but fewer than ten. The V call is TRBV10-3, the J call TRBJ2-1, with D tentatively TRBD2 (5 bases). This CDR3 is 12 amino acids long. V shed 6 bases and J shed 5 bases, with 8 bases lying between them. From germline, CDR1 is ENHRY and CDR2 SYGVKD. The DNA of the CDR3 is TGTGCCATCAGAGAGGGTCACAATGAGCAGTTCTTC. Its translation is CAIREGHNEQFF.

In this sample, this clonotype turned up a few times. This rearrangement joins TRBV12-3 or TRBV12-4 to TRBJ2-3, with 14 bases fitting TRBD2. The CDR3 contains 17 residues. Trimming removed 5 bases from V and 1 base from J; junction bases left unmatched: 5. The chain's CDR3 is CASSPPGLAGGTDTQYF. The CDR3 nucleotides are TGTGCCAGCAGTCCTCCGGGACTAGCGGGAGGCACAGATACGCAGTATTTT.

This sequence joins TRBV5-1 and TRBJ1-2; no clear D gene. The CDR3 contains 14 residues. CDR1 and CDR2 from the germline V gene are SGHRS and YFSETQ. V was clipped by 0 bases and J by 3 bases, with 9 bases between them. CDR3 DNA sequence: TGCGCCAGCAGCTTGGACGGCAGAGACTATGGCTACACCTTC. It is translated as CASSLDGRDYGYTF.

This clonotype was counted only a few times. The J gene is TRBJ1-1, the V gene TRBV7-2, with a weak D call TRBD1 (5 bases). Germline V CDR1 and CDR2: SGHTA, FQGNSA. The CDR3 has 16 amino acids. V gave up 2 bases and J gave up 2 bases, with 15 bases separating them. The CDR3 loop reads CASSLIGRQFNTEAFF. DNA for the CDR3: TGTGCCAGCAGCTTAATTGGGAGACAGTTTAACACTGAAGCTTTCTTT.

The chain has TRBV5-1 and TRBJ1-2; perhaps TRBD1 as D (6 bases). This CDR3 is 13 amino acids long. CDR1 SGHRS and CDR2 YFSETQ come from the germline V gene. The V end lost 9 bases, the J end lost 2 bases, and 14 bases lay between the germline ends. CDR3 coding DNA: TGCGCCACTCGAGAGCAGGGGAACTATGGCTACACCTTC. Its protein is CATREQGNYGYTF.

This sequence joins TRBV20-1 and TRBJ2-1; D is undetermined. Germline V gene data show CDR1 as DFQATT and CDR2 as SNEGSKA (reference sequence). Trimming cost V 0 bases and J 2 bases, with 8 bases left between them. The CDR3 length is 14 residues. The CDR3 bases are TGCAGTGCTAGAGAATATCGAGCCTACAATGAGCAGTTCTTC. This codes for CSAREYRAYNEQFF.

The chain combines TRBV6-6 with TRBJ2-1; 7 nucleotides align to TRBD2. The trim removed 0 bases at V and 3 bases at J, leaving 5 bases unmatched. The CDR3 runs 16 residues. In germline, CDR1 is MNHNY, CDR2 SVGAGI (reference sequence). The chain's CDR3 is CASSYSSGGFYNEQFF. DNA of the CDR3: TGTGCCAGCAGTTACTCGTCGGGGGGTTTCTACAATGAGCAGTTCTTC.

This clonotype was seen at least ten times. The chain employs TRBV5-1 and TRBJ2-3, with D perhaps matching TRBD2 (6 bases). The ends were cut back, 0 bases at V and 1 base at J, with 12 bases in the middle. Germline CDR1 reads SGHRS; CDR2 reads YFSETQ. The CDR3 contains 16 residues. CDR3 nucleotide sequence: TGCGCCAGCAGCTTGGAGTCCGGGGGAGGCACAGATACGCAGTATTTT. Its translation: CASSLESGGGTDTQYF.

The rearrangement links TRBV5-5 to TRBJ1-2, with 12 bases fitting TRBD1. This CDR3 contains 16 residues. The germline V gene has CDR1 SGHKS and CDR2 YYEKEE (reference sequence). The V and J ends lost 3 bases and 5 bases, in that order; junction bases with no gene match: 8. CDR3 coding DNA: TGTGCCAGCAGCTCGGGACAGGGGGCGCGGGGGTATGGCTACACCTTC. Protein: CASSSGQGARGYGYTF.

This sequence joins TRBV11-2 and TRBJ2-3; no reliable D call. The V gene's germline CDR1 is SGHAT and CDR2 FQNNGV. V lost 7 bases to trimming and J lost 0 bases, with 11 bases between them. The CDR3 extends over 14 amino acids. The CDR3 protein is CASTNRRSTDTQYF. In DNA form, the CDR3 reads TGTGCCAGCACTAACCGCCGGAGCACAGATACGCAGTATTTT. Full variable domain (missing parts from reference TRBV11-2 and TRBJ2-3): EAGVAQSPRYKIIEKRQSVAFWCNPISGHATLYWYQQILGQGPKLLIQFQNNGVVDDSQLPKDRFSAERLKGVDSTLKIQPAKLEDSAVYLCASTNRRSTDTQYFGPGTRLTVL.

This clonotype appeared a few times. CDR3 sequence: CATKGAGVPYNEQFF. Written as DNA, the CDR3 is TGTGCCACCAAGGGGGCGGGGGTCCCTTACAATGAGCAGTTCTTC. V and J are TRBV10-3 and TRBJ2-1; either TRBD1 or TRBD2 may supply D (7 bases each). Germline values: CDR1 ENHRY, CDR2 SYGVKD. The CDR3 runs to 15 residues. V dropped 10 bases and J dropped 4 bases, with 20 bases sitting between them.

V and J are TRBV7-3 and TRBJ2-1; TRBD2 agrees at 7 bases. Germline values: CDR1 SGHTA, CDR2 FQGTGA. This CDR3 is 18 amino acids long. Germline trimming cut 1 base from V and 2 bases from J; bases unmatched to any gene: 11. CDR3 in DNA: TGTGCCAGCAGCTTAAGGGGGATTGCGGGAGCGGCCTACAATGAGCAGTTCTTC. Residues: CASSLRGIAGAAYNEQFF.

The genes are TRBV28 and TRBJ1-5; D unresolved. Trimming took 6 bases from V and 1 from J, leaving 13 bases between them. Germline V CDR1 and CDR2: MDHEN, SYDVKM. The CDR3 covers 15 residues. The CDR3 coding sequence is TGTGCCAGCAGCTCAGCCAGCACAAGCAATCAGCCCCAGCATTTT. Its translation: CASSSASTSNQPQHF. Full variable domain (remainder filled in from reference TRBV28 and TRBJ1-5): DVKVTQSSRYLVKRTGEKVFLECVQDMDHENMFWYRQDPGLGLRLIYFSYDVKMKEKGDIPEGYSVSREKKERFSLILESASTNQTSMYLCASSSASTSNQPQHFGDGTRLSIL.

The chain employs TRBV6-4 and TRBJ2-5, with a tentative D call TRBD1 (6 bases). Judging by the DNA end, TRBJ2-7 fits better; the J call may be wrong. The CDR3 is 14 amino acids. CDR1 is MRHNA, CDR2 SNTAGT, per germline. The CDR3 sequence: CASSEGEGGYEQYF. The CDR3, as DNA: TGTGCCAGCAGTGAAGGGGAAGGGGGCTACGAGCAGTACTTC.

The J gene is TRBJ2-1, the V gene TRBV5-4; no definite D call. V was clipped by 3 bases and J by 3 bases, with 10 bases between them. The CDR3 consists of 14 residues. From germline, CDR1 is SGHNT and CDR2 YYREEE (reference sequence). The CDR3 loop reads CASSSKADYNEQFF. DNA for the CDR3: TGTGCCAGCAGCTCCAAGGCGGACTACAATGAGCAGTTCTTC.